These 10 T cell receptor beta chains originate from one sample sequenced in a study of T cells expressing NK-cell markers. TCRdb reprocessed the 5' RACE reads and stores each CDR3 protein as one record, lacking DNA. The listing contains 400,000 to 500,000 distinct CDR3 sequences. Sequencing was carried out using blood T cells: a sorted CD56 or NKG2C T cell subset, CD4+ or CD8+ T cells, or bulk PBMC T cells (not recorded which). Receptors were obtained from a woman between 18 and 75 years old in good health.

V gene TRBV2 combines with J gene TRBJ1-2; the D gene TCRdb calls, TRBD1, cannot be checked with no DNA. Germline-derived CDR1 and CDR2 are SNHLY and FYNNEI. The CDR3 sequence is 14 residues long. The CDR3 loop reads CASSGTSANYGYTF.

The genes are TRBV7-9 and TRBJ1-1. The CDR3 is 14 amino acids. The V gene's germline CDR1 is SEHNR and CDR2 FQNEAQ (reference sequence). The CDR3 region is CASSRELLNTEAFF.

Here the CDR3 reads CASNQVGAGGQDTQYF. The chain joins TRBV28 to TRBJ2-3; TCRdb's D call of TRBD2 is untestable without DNA. CDR3 length: 16 residues. Germline CDR1 and CDR2: MDHEN and SYDVKM.

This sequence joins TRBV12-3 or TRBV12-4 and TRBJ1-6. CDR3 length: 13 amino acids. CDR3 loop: CASSLARTSPLHF.

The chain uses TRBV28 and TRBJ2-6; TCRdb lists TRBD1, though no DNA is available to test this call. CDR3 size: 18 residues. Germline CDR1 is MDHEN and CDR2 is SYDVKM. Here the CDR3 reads CASLPLGRGHSGANVLTF.

The CDR3 region is CASSLLSSPSYNEQFF. The rearrangement uses TRBV27 and TRBJ2-1; TCRdb picks TRBD1, but there is no DNA to check that call. The germline gives CDR1 MNHEY, CDR2 SMNVEV (reference sequence). The CDR3 is 16 amino acids.

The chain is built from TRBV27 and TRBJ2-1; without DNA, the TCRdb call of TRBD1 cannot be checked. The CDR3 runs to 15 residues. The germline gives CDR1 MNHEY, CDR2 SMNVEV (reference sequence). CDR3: CASSLSQGAYNEQFF.

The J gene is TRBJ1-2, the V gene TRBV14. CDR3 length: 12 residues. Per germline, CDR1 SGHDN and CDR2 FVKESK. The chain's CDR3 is CASSQDWVGYTF. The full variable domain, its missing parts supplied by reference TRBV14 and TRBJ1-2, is EAGVTQFPSHSVIEKGQTVTLRCDPISGHDNLYWYRRVMGKEIKFLLHFVKESKQDESGMPNNRFLAERTGGTYSTLKVQPAELEDSGVYFCASSQDWVGYTFGSGTRLTVV.

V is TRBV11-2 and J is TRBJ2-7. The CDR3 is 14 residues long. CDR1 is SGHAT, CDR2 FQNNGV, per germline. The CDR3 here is CASSQLLGPLEQYF.

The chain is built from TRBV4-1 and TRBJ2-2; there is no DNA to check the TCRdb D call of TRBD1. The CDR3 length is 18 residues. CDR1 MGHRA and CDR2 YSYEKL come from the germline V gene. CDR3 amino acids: CASSHPRDRGQATGELFF.